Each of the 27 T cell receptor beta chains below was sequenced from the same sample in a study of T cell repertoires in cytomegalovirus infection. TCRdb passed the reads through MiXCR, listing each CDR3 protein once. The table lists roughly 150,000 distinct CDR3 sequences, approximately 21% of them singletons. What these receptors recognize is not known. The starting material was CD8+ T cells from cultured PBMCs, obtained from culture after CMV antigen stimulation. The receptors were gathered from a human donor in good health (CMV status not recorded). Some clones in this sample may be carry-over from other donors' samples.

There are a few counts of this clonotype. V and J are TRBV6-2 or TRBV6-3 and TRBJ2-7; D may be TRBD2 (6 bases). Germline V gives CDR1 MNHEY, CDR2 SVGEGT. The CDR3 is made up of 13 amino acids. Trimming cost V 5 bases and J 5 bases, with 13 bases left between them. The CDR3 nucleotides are TGTGCCAGCAGTCATCGACTAGGGCACGAGCAGTACTTC. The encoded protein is CASSHRLGHEQYF.

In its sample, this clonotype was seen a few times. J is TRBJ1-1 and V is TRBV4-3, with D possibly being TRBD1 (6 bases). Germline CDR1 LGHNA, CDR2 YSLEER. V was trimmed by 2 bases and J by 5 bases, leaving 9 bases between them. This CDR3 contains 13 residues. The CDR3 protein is CASSQKRGTEAFF. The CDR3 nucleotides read TGCGCCAGCAGCCAAAAAAGGGGGACTGAAGCTTTCTTT.

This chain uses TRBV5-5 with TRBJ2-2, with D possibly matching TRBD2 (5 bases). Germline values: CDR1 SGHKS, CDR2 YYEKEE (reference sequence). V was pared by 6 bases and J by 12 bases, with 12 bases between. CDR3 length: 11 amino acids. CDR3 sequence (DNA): TGTGCCAGCACGGGAAGTGGGAAGCTGTTTTTT. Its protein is CASTGSGKLFF.

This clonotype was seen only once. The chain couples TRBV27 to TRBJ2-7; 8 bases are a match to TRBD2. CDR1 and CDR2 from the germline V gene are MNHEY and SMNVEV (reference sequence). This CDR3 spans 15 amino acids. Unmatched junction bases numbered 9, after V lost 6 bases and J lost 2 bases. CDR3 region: CASRISGGNPYEQYF. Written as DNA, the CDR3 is TGTGCCAGCAGGATAAGCGGGGGTAATCCCTACGAGCAGTACTTC.

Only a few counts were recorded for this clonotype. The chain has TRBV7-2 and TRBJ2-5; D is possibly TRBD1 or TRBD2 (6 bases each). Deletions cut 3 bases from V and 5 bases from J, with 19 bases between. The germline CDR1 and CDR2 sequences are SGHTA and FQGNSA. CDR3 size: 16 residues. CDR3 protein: CASSFYVTGAGETQYF. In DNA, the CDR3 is TGTGCCAGCAGCTTTTATGTCACGGGGGCCGGGGAGACCCAGTACTTC.

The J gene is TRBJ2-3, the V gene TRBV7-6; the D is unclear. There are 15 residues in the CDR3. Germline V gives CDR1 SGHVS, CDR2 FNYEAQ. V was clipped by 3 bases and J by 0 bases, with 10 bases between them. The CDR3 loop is CASSLSPSSTDTQYF. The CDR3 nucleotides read TGTGCCAGCAGCTTGTCCCCTTCTAGCACAGATACGCAGTATTTT.

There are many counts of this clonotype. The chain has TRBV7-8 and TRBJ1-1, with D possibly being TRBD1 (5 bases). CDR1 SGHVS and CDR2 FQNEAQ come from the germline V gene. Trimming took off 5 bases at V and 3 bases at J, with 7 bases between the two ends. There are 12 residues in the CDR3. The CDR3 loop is CASSPGDTEAFF. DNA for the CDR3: TGTGCCAGCAGCCCGGGGGACACTGAAGCTTTCTTT. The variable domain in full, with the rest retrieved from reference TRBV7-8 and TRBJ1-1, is GAGVSQSPRYKVAKRGQDVALRCDPISGHVSLFWYQQALGQGPEFLTYFQNEAQLDKSGLPSDRFFAERPEGSVSTLKIQRTQQEDSAVYLCASSPGDTEAFFGQGTRLTVV.

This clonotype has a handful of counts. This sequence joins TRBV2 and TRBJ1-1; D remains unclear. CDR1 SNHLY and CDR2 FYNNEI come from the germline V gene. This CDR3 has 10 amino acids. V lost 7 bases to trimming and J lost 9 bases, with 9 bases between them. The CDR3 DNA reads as TGTGCCAGCACCGGACTCAAAGCTTTCTTT. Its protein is CASTGLKAFF.

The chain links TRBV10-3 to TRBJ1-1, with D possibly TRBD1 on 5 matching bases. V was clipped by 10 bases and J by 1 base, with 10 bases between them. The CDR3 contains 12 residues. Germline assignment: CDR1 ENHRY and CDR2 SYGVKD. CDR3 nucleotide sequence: TGTGCCACTCTTAGGGGGAACACTGAAGCTTTCTTT. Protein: CATLRGNTEAFF.

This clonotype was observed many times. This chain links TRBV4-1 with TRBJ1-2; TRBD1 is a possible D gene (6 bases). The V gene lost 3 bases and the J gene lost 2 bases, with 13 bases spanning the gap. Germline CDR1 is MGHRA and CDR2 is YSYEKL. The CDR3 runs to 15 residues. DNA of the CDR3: TGCGCCAGCAGCCAGCACAGGGCGGAAAACTATGGCTACACCTTC. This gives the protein CASSQHRAENYGYTF.

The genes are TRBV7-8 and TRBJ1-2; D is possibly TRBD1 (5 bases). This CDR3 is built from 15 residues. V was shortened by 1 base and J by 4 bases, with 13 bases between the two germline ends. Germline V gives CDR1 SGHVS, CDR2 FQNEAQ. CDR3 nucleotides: TGTGCCAGCAGCTTAGGTACCAGGGCCAGCTATGGCTACACCTTC. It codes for CASSLGTRASYGYTF.

The CDR3 DNA is TGTGCCAGCAGTGAAGCATTGTGGGACGGCTACGAGCAGTACTTC. Translated: CASSEALWDGYEQYF. V and J are TRBV2 and TRBJ2-7; D is tentatively TRBD1 or TRBD2 (5 bases each). V was cut by 0 bases and J by 3 bases, with 12 bases left in between. CDR1 SNHLY and CDR2 FYNNEI come from the germline V gene. CDR3 length: 15 amino acids. The variable domain in full, with the rest retrieved from reference TRBV2 and TRBJ2-7, is EPEVTQTPSHQVTQMGQEVILRCVPISNHLYFYWYRQILGQKVEFLVSFYNNEISEKSEIFDDQFSVERPDGSNFTLKIRSTKLEDSAMYFCASSEALWDGYEQYFGPGTRLTVT.

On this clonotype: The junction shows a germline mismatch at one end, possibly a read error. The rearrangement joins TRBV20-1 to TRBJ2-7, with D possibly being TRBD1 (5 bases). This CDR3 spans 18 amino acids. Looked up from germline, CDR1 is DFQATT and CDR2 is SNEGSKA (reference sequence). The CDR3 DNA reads TGCAGTGCTCCGACAATACGCCCGACAGTGCTCTCCTCCTACGCGCAGTACTTC. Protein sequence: CSAPTIRPTVLSSYAQYF.

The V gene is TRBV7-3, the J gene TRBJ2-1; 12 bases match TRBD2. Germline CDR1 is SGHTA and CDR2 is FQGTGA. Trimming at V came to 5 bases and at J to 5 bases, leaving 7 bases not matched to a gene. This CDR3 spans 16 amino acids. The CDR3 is CASSTTSGGPHNEQFF. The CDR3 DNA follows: TGTGCCAGCAGCACAACTAGCGGGGGGCCCCACAATGAGCAGTTCTTC.

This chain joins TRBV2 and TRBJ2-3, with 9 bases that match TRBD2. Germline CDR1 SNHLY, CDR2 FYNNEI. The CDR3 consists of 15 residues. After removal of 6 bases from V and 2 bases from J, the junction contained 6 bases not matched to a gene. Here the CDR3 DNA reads TGTGCCAGCAGGGTCAGCGGGGGGTTCACAGATACGCAGTATTTT. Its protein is CASRVSGGFTDTQYF. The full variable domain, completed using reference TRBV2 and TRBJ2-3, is EPEVTQTPSHQVTQMGQEVILRCVPISNHLYFYWYRQILGQKVEFLVSFYNNEISEKSEIFDDQFSVERPDGSNFTLKIRSTKLEDSAMYFCASRVSGGFTDTQYFGPGTRLTVL.

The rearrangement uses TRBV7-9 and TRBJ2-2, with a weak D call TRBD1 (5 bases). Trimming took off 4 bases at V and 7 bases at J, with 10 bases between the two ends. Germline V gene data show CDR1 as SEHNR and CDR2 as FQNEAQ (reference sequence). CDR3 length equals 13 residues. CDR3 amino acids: CASSYQGSGELFF. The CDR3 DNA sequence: TGTGCCAGCAGCTATCAGGGCAGCGGGGAGCTGTTTTTT.

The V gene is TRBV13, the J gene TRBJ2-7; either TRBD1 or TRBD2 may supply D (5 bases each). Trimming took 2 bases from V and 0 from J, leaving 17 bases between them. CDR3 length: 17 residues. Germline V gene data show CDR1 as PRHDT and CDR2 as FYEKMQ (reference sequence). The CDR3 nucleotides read TGTGCCAGCAGCTTACCCTCATGGGGGAAGGCCTCCTACGAGCAGTACTTC. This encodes CASSLPSWGKASYEQYF.

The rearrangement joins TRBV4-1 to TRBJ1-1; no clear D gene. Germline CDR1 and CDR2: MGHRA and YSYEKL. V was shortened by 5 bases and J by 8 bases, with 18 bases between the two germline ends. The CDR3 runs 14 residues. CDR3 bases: TGCGCCAGCAGCTTCCTCCGGGCAGACCGGGAAGCTTTCTTT. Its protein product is CASSFLRADREAFF.

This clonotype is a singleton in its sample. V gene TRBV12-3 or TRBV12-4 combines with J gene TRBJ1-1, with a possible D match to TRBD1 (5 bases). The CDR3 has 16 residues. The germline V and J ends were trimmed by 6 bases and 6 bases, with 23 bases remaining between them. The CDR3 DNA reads TGTGCCAGCAGAACCGGGACCCTCCTCAGGAATCCTGAAGCTTTCTTT. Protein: CASRTGTLLRNPEAFF.

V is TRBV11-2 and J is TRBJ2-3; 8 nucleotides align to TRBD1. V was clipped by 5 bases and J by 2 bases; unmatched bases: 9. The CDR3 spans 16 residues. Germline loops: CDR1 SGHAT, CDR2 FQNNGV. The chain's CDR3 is CASSKLGQGPTDTQYF. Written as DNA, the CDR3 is TGTGCCAGCAGCAAACTCGGACAGGGACCCACAGATACGCAGTATTTT.

DNA for the CDR3: TGTGCCAGCACCGACGGACAGGGGGCCGGAAACACCATATATTTT. This codes for CASTDGQGAGNTIYF. The chain joins TRBV7-9 to TRBJ1-3; 11 bases fit TRBD1. This CDR3 region has 15 residues. Germline lookup yields CDR1 SEHNR and CDR2 FQNEAQ (reference sequence). V lost 7 bases and J lost 4; bases outside the gene matches: 6.

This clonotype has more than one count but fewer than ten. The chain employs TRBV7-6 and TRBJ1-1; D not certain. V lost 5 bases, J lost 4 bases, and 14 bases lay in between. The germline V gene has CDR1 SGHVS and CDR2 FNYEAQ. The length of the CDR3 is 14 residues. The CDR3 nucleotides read TGTGCCAGCAGCGAGGGAGCTGAGGTCACTGAAGCTTTCTTT. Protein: CASSEGAEVTEAFF.

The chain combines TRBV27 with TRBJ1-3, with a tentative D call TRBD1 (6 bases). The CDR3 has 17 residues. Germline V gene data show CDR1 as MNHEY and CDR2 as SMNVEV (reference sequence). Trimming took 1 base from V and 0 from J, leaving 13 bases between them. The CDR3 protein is CASSLLGTRSSGNTIYF. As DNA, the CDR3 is TGTGCCAGCAGTTTATTGGGGACAAGGTCCTCTGGAAACACCATATATTTT.

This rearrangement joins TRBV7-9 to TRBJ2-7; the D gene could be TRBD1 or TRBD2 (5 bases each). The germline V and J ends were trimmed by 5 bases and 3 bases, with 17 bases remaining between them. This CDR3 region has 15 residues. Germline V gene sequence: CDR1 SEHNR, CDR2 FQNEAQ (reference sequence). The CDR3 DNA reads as TGTGCCAGCAGCGGGGACCCGCGACACCTCTACGAGCAGTACTTC. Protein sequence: CASSGDPRHLYEQYF. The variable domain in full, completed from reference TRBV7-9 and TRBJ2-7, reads DTGVSQNPRHKITKRGQNVTFRCDPISEHNRLYWYRQTLGQGPEFLTYFQNEAQLEKSRLLSDRFSAERPKGSFSTLEIQRTEQGDSAMYLCASSGDPRHLYEQYFGPGTRLTVT.

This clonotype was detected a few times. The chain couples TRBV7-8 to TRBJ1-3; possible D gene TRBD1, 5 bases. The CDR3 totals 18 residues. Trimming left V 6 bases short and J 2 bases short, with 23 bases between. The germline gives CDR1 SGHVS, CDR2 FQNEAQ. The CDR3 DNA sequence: TGTGCCAGCAGATTTGATGATGGGGGAACCGGTACTGGAAACACCATATATTTT. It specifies CASRFDDGGTGTGNTIYF.

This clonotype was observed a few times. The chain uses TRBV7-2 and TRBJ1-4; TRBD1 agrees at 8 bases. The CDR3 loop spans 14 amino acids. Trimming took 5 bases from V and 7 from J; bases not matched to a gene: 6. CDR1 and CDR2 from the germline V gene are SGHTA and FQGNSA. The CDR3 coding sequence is TGTGCCAGCAGCCCGTGGACAGGGACTGAAAAACTGTTTTTT. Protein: CASSPWTGTEKLFF.

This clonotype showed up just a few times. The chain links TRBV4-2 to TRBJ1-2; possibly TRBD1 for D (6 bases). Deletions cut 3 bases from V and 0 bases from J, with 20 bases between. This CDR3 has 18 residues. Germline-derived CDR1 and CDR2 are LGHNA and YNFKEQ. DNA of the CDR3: TGTGCCAGCAGCCAGGAATCTTTACTAACAGGGCCTAACTATGGCTACACCTTC. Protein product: CASSQESLLTGPNYGYTF.